This is a list of T cell receptor beta chains from one sample in a study of CD8 T cells in ankylosing spondylitis. TCRdb processed the 5' RACE reads anew with MiXCR; each CDR3 protein has one entry. The sample shows some 350,000 distinct CDR3 sequences, roughly 14% of them seen only once. Input material: blood, either unsorted or a sorted T cell fraction (not recorded which). These receptors were taken from a male donor with ankylosing spondylitis or in good health (not recorded which). Each CDR3 is given with its conserved first and last residue. The D gene is left open where the match is weak. Where a row states a size, it is once, few, many or the class of an expanded clone; other rows omit it.

clone_size: many
cdr3_length: 15
d_call: TRBD1
j_call: TRBJ1-5
v_call: TRBV12-3/TRBV12-4
cdr3_nt: TGTGCCAGCACCCGGACAGGGGATAGCAATCAGCCCCAGCATTTT
cdr3_aa: CASTRTGDSNQPQHF

clone_size: NA
cdr3_length: 14
d_call: TRBD1
j_call: TRBJ1-1
v_call: TRBV20-1
cdr3_nt: TGCAGTGCTAGAGGACAGGGGCAGAACACTGAAGCTTTCTTT
cdr3_aa: CSARGQGQNTEAFF

clone_size: NA
cdr3_length: 15
d_call: NA
j_call: TRBJ2-3
v_call: TRBV5-1
cdr3_nt: TGCGCCAGCAGTTCTGACAGCTCCAACACAGATACGCAGTATTTT
cdr3_aa: CASSSDSSNTDTQYF

clone_size: few
cdr3_length: 16
d_call: TRBD1
j_call: TRBJ1-5
v_call: TRBV25-1
cdr3_nt: TGTGCCAGCAGTTCCTCGAGGGGACAGGGAAGACAGCCCCAGCATTTT
cdr3_aa: CASSSSRGQGRQPQHF

clone_size: NA
cdr3_length: 17
d_call: TRBD2
j_call: TRBJ2-3
v_call: TRBV2
cdr3_nt: TGTGCCAGCAGTGGTGTGGAAGTAGCGGGGGTTACAGATACGCAGTATTTT
cdr3_aa: CASSGVEVAGVTDTQYF

clone_size: NA
cdr3_length: 15
d_call: TRBD1
j_call: TRBJ1-1
v_call: TRBV29-1
cdr3_nt: TGCAGCGCCCTAGGGGGCAGGGGGAGTGGGACTGAAGCTTTCTTT
cdr3_aa: CSALGGRGSGTEAFF

clone_size: few
cdr3_length: 14
d_call: TRBD1
j_call: TRBJ1-4
v_call: TRBV5-1
cdr3_nt: TGCGCCAGCAGCCTGACAGGGAGAGATGAAAAACTGTTTTTT
cdr3_aa: CASSLTGRDEKLFF

clone_size: many
cdr3_length: 13
d_call: NA
j_call: TRBJ2-3
v_call: TRBV7-2
cdr3_nt: TGTGCCAGCAGCTTAGGGGAACGAGAAACGCAGTATTTT
cdr3_aa: CASSLGERETQYF

clone_size: NA
cdr3_length: 15
d_call: NA
j_call: TRBJ1-2
v_call: TRBV10-2
cdr3_nt: TGCGCCAGCAGTGGGGGATCCGGGACCCAAAAAGGCTACACCTTC
cdr3_aa: CASSGGSGTQKGYTF

clone_size: many
cdr3_length: 12
d_call: TRBD1
j_call: TRBJ1-1
v_call: TRBV7-9
cdr3_nt: TGCGCCAGCAGCTTGGCAGGGGGCGAAGCTTTCTTT
cdr3_aa: CASSLAGGEAFF

clone_size: NA
cdr3_length: 13
d_call: TRBD2
j_call: TRBJ2-7
v_call: TRBV10-2
cdr3_nt: TGCGCCAGCACTCTGGGACTAGCGGGATTGCAGTACTTC
cdr3_aa: CASTLGLAGLQYF